This T cell receptor (beta chain) was identified in a study of blood T cell repertoires in COVID-19. Study-wide context: From the United States, Italy and Spain came samples of acute and convalescent COVID-19. The cDNA or gDNA used as material had been derived from T cells, B-cell-depleted T cells, or PBMCs.

Here immunoSEQ multiplex PCR was the method, and the copy in TCRdb shows in-frame clones only, minus some. The table shows roughly 240,000 clones, with almost 85% occurring only once. Trimming left V 5 bases short and J 10 bases short, with 11 bases between. Germline V gives CDR1 SEHNR, CDR2 FQNEAQ (reference sequence). This CDR3 is 12 amino acids long. Participants, roughly 18 to 89 years old, spanned around 25 US areas. Clinical history as reported by participants underpinned cohort assignment. This receptor was obtained from a woman aged 50 to 65 with acute COVID-19. Sequenced input: PBMCs or T cells enriched from blood (not recorded which). The chain recombines TRBV7-9 with TRBJ1-4; D is unclear. CDR3 region: CASSPWTPKLFF. CDR3 nucleotides: TGTGCCAGCAGCCCGTGGACTCCAAAACTGTTTTTT.